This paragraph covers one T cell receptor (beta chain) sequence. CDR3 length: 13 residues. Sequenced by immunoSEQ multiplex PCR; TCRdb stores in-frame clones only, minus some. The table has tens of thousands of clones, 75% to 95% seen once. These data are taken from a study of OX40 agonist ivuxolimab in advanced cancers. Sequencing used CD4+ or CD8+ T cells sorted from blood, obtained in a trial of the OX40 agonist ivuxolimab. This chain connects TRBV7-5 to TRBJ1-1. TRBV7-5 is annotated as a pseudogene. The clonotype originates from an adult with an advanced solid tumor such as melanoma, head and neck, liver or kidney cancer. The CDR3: CARSLEGNTEAFF. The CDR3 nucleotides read TGTGCCAGAAGCTTAGAAGGAAACACTGAAGCTTTCTTT.